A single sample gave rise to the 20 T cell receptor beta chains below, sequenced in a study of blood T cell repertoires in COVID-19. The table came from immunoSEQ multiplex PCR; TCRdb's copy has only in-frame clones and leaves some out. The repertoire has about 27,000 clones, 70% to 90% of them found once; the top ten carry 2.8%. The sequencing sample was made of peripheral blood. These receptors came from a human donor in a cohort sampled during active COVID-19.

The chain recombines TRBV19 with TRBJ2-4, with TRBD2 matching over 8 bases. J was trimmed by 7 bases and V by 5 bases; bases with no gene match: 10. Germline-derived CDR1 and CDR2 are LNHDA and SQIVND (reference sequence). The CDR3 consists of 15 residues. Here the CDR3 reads CASSPIAGIGNIQYF. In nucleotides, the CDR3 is TGTGCCAGTAGTCCTATAGCGGGGATTGGGAACATTCAGTACTTC.

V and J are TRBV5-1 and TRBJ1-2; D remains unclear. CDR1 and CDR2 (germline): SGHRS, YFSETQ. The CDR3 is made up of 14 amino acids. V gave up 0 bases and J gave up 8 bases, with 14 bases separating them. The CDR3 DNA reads TGCGCCAGCAGCTTGGCCGTAGCAGAGAGGGGCTACACCTTC. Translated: CASSLAVAERGYTF.

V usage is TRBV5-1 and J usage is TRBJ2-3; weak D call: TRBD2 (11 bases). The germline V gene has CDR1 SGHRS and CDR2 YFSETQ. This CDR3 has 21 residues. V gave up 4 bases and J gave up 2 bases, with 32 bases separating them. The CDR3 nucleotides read TGCGCCAGCAGCGGGGACAGGGGAGAAACCGGACTAGCGGGTGTCACAGATACGCAGTATTTT. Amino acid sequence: CASSGDRGETGLAGVTDTQYF.

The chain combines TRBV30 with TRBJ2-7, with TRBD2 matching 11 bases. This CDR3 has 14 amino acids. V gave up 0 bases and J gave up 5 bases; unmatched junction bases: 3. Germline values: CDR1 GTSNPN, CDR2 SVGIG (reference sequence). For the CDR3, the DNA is TGTGCCTGGAGTGTACTTAGCGGGGGGGACGAGCAGTACTTC. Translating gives CAWSVLSGGDEQYF.

CDR3 in DNA: TGTGCCAGCAGCCACTCTTTGAGACTGGAGAGTAACTATGGCTACACCTTC. Encoded protein: CASSHSLRLESNYGYTF. V usage is TRBV3-1 (or the pseudogene TRBV3-2) and J usage is TRBJ1-2; D ambiguous. The V gene lost 3 bases and the J gene lost 1 base, with 18 bases spanning the gap. Germline CDR1 reads LGHDT; CDR2 reads YNNKEL (reference sequence). CDR3 size: 17 residues.

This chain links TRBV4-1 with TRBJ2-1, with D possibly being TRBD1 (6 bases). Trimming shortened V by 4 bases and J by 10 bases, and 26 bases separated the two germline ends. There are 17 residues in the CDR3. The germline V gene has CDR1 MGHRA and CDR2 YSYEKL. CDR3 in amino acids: CASSRRQAETPGLEQFF. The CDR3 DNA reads TGCGCCAGCAGCCGCAGACAGGCGGAAACCCCCGGGTTAGAGCAGTTCTTC.

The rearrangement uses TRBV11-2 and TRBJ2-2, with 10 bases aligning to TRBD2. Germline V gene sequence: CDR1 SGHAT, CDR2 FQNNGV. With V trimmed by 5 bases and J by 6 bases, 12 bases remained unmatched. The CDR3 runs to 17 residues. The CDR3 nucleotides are TGTGCCAGCAGCCTGCCTACTAGCGGGAAGGATTCCGGGGAGCTGTTTTTT. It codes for CASSLPTSGKDSGELFF.

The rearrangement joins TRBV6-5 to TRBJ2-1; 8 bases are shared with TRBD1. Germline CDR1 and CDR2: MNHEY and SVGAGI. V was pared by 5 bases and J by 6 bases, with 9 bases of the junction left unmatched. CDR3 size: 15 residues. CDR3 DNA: TGTGCCAGCAGTCCCCTGACAGGGGCGCCCAATGAGCAGTTCTTC. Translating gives CASSPLTGAPNEQFF.

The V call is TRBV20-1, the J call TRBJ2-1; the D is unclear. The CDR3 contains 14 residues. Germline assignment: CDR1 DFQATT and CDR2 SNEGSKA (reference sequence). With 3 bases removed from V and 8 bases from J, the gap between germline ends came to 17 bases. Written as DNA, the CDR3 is TGCAGTGCTAGTCTGTTTAGCTCCTGGGATGAGCAGTTCTTC. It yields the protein CSASLFSSWDEQFF.

CDR3 protein: CATSRQGARETEAFF. The CDR3 DNA reads TGTGCCACCAGTAGACAGGGGGCGAGGGAGACTGAAGCTTTCTTT. The V and J genes are TRBV24-1 and TRBJ1-1, with 10 bases matching TRBD1. The CDR3 is made up of 15 amino acids. CDR1 and CDR2 (germline): KGHDR, SFDVKD. V dropped 6 bases and J dropped 5; count of bases not matched to a gene: 8.

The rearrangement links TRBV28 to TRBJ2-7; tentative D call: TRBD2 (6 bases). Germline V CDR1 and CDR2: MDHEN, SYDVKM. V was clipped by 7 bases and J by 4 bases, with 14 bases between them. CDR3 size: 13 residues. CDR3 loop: CASNPGSSYEQYF. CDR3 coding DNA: TGTGCCAGCAATCCCGGGAGTTCTTACGAGCAGTACTTC.

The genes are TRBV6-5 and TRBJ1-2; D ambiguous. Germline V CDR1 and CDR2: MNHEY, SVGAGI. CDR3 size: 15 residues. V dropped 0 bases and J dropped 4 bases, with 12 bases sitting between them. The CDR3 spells CASSYSRWAVYGYTF. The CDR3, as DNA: TGTGCCAGCAGTTACTCACGCTGGGCAGTCTATGGCTACACCTTC.

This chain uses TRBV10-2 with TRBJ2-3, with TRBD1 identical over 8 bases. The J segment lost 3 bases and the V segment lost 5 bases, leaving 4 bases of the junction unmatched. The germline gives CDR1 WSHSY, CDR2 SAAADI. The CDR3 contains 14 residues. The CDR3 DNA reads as TGCGCCAGCAGTCAGGGGGCCGGGACAGATACGCAGTATTTT. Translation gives CASSQGAGTDTQYF.

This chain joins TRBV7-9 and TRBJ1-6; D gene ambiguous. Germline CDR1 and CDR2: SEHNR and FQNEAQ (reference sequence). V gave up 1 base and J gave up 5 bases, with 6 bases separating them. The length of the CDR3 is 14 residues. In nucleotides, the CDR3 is TGTGCCAGCAGCTTAGGGCAGAATAATTCACCCCTCCACTTT. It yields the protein CASSLGQNNSPLHF.

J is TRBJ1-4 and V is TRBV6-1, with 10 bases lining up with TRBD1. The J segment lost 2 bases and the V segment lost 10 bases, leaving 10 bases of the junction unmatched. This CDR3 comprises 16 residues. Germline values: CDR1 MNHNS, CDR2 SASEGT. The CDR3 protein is CATTETGGRTNEKLFF. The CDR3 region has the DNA TGTGCCACCACTGAGACAGGGGGCCGGACTAATGAAAAACTGTTTTTT.

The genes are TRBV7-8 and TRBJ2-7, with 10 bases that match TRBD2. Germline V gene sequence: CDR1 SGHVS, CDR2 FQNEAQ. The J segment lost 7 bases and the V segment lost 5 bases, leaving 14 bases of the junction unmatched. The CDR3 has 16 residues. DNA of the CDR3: TGTGCCAGCAGCCCCCTTGGTAGCGGGGGGCGAGGGGAGCAGTACTTC. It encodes CASSPLGSGGRGEQYF.

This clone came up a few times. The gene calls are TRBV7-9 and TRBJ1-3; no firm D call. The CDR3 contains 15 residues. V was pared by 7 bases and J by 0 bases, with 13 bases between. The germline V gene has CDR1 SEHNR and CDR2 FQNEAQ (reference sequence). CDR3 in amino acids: CASTGEGISGNTIYF. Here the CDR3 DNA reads TGTGCCAGCACCGGAGAGGGAATCTCTGGAAACACCATATATTTT.

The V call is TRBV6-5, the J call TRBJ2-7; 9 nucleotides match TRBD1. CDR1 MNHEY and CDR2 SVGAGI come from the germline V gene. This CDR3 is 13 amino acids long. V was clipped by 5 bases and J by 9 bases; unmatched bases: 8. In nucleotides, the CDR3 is TGTGCCAGCAGTCCACAGGGGGCAATGGGGCAGTACTTC. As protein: CASSPQGAMGQYF.

The CDR3 DNA reads as TGTGCCACCAGCAGCGACTACCAAGCCTACGAGCAGTACTTC. Its protein is CATSSDYQAYEQYF. The chain recombines TRBV15 with TRBJ2-7, with D possibly TRBD2 on 5 matching bases. The germline gives CDR1 LNHNV, CDR2 YYDKDF (reference sequence). The V and J ends lost 3 bases and 2 bases respectively, with 11 bases between them. This CDR3 spans 14 amino acids.

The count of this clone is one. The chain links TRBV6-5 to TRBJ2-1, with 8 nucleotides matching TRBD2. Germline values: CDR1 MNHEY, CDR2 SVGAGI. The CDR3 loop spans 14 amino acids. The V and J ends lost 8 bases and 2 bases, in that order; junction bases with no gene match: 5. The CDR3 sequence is CASADGRAYNEQFF. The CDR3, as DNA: TGTGCCAGCGCTGACGGGAGGGCCTACAATGAGCAGTTCTTC.